A single sample gave rise to the 3 T cell receptor beta chains below, sequenced in a study of T cells in Graves' hyperthyroidism and ophthalmopathy. Template material for amplifying TCR beta CDR3 regions consisted of RNA transcripts. Carried out on the TCR CDR3, a first-round RT-PCR used the HTBI primer set. One entry per CDR3 protein results from TCRdb running MiXCR on the multiplex PCR reads. The sample includes 400,000 to 550,000 distinct CDR3 sequences, roughly 24% of them seen just once. Sequencing was done on a sample of blood. All receptors derive from a woman between 25 and 40 years old with Graves' ophthalmopathy.

This clonotype has more than one count but fewer than ten. This chain connects TRBV4-3 to TRBJ2-2; maybe TRBD2 (6 bases). V was trimmed by 4 bases and J by 7 bases, leaving 16 bases between them. The CDR3 length is 15 residues. Germline CDR1 and CDR2: LGHNA and YSLEER. For the CDR3, the DNA is TGCGCCAGCAGCCCCTCGGGACTCCTGGGCGGGGAGCTGTTTTTT. Protein sequence: CASSPSGLLGGELFF.

This clonotype turned up a few times. The chain is built from TRBV28 and TRBJ2-7; the D gene is possibly TRBD1 (6 bases). This CDR3 region has 16 residues. The V end lost 1 base, the J end lost 1 base, and 14 bases lay between the germline ends. The germline V gene encodes CDR1 MDHEN and CDR2 SYDVKM. CDR3 region: CASSLFATGQSYEQYF. The CDR3 DNA is TGTGCCAGCAGTTTATTCGCTACAGGGCAATCCTACGAGCAGTACTTC.

This chain connects TRBV27 to TRBJ1-2, with no clear D. The germline CDR1 and CDR2 sequences are MNHEY and SMNVEV (reference sequence). CDR3 length: 15 residues. Trimming pared 6 bases from V and 13 bases from J, leaving 27 bases between. The CDR3 bases are TGTGCCAGCAGCTCAGACCAAGAGAGCGGAGTGCTAGCCACCTTC. Encoded protein: CASSSDQESGVLATF.